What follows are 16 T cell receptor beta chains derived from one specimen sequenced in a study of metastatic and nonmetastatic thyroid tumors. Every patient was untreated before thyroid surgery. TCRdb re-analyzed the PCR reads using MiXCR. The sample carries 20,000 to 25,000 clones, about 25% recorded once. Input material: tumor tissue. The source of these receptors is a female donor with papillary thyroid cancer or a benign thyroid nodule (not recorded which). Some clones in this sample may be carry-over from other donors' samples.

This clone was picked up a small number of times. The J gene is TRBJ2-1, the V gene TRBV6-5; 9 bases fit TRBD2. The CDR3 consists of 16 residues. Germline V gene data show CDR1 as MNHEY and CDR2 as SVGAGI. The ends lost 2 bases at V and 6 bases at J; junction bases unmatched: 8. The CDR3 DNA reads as TGTGCCAGCAGTTACGGGGCGGGAGGGCCTGGCAATGAGCAGTTCTTC. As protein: CASSYGAGGPGNEQFF.

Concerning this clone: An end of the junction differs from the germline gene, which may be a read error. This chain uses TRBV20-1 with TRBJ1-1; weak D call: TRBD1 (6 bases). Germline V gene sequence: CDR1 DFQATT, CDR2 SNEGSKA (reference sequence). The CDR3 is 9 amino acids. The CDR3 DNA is TGCAGTGCTTTCCAGGGACACCCTTTT. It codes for CSAFQGHPF.

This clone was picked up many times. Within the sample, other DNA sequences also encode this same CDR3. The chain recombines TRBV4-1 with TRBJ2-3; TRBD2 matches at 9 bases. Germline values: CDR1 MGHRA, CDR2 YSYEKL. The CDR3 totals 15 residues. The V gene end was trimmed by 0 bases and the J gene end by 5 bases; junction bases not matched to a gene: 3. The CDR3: CASSQEPAGGDTQYF. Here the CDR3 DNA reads TGCGCCAGCAGCCAAGAGCCAGCGGGGGGAGATACGCAGTATTTT.

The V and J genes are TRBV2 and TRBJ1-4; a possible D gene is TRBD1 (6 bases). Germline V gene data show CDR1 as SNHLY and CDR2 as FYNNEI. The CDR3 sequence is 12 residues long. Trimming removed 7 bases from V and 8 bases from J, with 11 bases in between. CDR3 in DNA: TGTGCCAGCACCGGGGGCTCGGAAAAACTGTTTTTT. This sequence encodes CASTGGSEKLFF. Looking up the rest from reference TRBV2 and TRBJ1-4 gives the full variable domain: EPEVTQTPSHQVTQMGQEVILRCVPISNHLYFYWYRQILGQKVEFLVSFYNNEISEKSEIFDDQFSVERPDGSNFTLKIRSTKLEDSAMYFCASTGGSEKLFFGSGTQLSVL.

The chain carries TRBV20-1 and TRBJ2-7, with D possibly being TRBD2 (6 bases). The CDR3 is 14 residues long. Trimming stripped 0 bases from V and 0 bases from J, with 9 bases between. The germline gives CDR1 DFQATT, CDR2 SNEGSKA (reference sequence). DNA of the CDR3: TGCAGTGCTAGAGATTACGGGAGCTCCTACGAGCAGTACTTC. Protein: CSARDYGSSYEQYF.

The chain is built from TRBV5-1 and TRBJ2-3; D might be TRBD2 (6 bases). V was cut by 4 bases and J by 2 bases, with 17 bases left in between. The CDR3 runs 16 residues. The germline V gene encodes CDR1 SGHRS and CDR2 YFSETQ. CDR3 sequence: CASSPWGVPITDTQYF. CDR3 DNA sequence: TGCGCCAGCAGCCCCTGGGGGGTACCCATCACAGATACGCAGTATTTT.

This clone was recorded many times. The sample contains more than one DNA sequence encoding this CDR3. DNA of the CDR3: TGTGCCAGCAGCTTGGGTAGGACCTCTCAAGAGACCCAGTACTTC. The encoded protein is CASSLGRTSQETQYF. The gene calls are TRBV5-4 and TRBJ2-5, with unresolved D. V gave up 0 bases and J gave up 2 bases, with 11 bases separating them. In germline, CDR1 is SGHNT, CDR2 YYREEE (reference sequence). The CDR3 is made up of 15 amino acids. The complete variable domain, with remaining parts taken from reference TRBV5-4 and TRBJ2-5, reads ETGVTQSPTHLIKTRGQQVTLRCSSQSGHNTVSWYQQALGQGPQFIFQYYREEENGRGNFPPRFSGLQFPNYSSELNVNALELDDSALYLCASSLGRTSQETQYFGPGTRLLVL.

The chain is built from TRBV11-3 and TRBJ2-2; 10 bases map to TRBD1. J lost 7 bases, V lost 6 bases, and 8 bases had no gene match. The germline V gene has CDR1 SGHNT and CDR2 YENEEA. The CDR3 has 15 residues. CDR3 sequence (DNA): TGTGCCAGCAGTCCTGGACAGGGGGAGGGCGGGGAGCTGTTTTTT. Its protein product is CASSPGQGEGGELFF.

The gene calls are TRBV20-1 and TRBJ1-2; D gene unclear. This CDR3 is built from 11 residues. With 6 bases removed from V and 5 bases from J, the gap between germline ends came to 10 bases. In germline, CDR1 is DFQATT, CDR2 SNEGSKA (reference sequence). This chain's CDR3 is CSANDNYGYTF. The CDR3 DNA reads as TGCAGTGCCAACGACAATTATGGCTACACCTTC.

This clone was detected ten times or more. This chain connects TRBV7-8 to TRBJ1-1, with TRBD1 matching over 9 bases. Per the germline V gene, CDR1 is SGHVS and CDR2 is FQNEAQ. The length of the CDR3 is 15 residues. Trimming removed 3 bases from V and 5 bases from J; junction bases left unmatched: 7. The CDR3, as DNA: TGTGCCAGCAGCTTGTGGCGGGACAGGGTGACTGAAGCTTTCTTT. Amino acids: CASSLWRDRVTEAFF.

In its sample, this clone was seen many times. DNA of the CDR3: TGTGCTAGTGGTTTGGTACTTGGGCGGGGAGAGACCCAGTACTTC. Translated: CASGLVLGRGETQYF. The chain carries TRBV12-5 and TRBJ2-5, with D perhaps matching TRBD2 (6 bases). CDR3 size: 15 residues. CDR1 and CDR2 (germline): LGHNT, FRNRAP. V dropped 0 bases and J dropped 4 bases, with 12 bases sitting between them.

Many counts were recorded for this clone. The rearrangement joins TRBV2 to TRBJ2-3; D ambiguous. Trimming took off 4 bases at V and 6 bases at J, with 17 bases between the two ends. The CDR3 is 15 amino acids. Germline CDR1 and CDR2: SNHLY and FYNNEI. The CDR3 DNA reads TGTGCCAGCAGTGCGGCAAGTCCCGAGTATGATACGCAGTATTTT. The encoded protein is CASSAASPEYDTQYF.

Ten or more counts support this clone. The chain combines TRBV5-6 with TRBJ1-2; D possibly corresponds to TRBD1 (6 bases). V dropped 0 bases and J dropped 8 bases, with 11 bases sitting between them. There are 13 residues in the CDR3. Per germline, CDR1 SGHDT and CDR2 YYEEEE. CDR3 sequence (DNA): TGTGCCAGCAGCTTGGCCACAGGGCGCGGCTACACCTTC. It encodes CASSLATGRGYTF.

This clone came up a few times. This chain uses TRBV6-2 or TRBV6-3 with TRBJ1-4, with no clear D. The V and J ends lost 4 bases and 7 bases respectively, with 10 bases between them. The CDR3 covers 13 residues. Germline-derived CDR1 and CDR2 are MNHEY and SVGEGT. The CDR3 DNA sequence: TGTGCCAGCAGTTTCATTGGTTCTGAAAAACTGTTTTTT. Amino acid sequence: CASSFIGSEKLFF.

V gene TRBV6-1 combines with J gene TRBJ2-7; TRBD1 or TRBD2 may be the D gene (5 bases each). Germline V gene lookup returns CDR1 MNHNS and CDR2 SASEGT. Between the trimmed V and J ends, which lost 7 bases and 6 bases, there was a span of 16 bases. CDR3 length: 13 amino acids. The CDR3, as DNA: TGTGCCAGCACCGGGGACCTGTGGGGCGAGCAGTACTTC. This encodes CASTGDLWGEQYF.

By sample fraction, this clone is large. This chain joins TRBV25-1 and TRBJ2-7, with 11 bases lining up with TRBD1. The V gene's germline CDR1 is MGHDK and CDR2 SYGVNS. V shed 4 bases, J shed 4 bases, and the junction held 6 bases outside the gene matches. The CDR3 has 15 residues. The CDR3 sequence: CASSAPGQGAYEQYF. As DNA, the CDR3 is TGTGCCAGCAGTGCCCCCGGACAGGGGGCTTACGAGCAGTACTTC.